The 18 T cell receptor beta chains below were found in one sample sequenced in a study of CD8+ T cells in alopecia areata. Once RNA had been extracted, it was reverse transcribed into cDNA to act as the sequencing template. Profiling relied on immunoSEQ multiplex PCR, and the TCRdb table lists in-frame clones only, not all of them. The repertoire holds some 210,000 clones, with 50% to 70% as singletons. This specimen was CD4+ T cells sorted from blood, taken at week 0. All receptors come from a human donor with alopecia areata.

The rearrangement joins TRBV5-1 to TRBJ1-2, with 9 nucleotides matching TRBD1. Germline V gene lookup returns CDR1 SGHRS and CDR2 YFSETQ. The CDR3 runs 14 residues. V was clipped by 3 bases and J by 3 bases; unmatched bases: 3. As DNA, the CDR3 is TGCGCCAGCAGCTCGGACAGGGGAGACTATGGCTACACCTTC. It translates to CASSSDRGDYGYTF.

The chain couples TRBV4-2 to TRBJ2-1; TRBD2 agrees at 7 bases. The germline V gene has CDR1 LGHNA and CDR2 YNFKEQ. CDR3 length: 18 residues. J lost 1 base, V lost 2 bases, and 11 bases had no gene match. CDR3 sequence: CASSQSGGSSLSYNEQFF. The CDR3 DNA follows: TGTGCCAGCAGCCAATCTGGCGGGAGTAGTTTGTCCTACAATGAGCAGTTCTTC.

V and J are TRBV18 and TRBJ2-7; the match to TRBD2 covers 11 bases. V shed 0 bases, J shed 7 bases, and the junction held 8 bases outside the gene matches. The CDR3 contains 16 residues. The germline V gene encodes CDR1 KGHSH and CDR2 LQKENI. The DNA of the CDR3 is TGTGCCAGCTCACCACCGAGTAGCGGGAGGGCCGGGGAGCAGTACTTC. Amino acid sequence: CASSPPSSGRAGEQYF.

This clone was found a few times. The chain uses TRBV29-1 and TRBJ2-1; 9 bases are shared with TRBD1. Germline CDR1 and CDR2: SQVTM and ANQGSEA. The CDR3 is made up of 14 amino acids. J was trimmed by 0 bases and V by 7 bases; bases with no gene match: 4. Here the CDR3 reads CSGGDRASYNEQFF. The DNA of the CDR3 is TGCAGCGGCGGGGACAGGGCCTCCTACAATGAGCAGTTCTTC.

This clone has a handful of counts. In nucleotides, the CDR3 is TGTGCCAGCAGCTTGGGTACAAACACCGGGGAGCTGTTTTTT. Protein product: CASSLGTNTGELFF. V is TRBV5-4 and J is TRBJ2-2, with no clear D. The V end lost 0 bases, the J end lost 2 bases, and 5 bases lay between the germline ends. The CDR3 spans 14 residues. CDR1 is SGHNT, CDR2 YYREEE, per germline (reference sequence).

This clone is a singleton in its sample. The rearrangement uses TRBV5-1 and TRBJ2-7, with TRBD1 identical over 10 bases. The trim removed 3 bases at V and 3 bases at J, leaving 9 bases unmatched. Germline CDR1 SGHRS, CDR2 YFSETQ. The CDR3 totals 16 residues. The CDR3 nucleotides are TGCGCCAGCAGCTCAAGGGTGACAGGGGGCTTCTACGAGCAGTACTTC. Protein product: CASSSRVTGGFYEQYF.

The V and J genes are TRBV5-6 and TRBJ1-5; possible D gene TRBD1, 6 bases. From germline, CDR1 is SGHDT and CDR2 YYEEEE. The CDR3 is made up of 13 amino acids. Trimming stripped 2 bases from V and 8 bases from J, with 11 bases between. CDR3 DNA: TGTGCCAGCAGCTTTGACGGGGGCGAGCCCCAGCATTTT. As protein: CASSFDGGEPQHF.

This chain joins TRBV7-2 and TRBJ1-5; tentative D call: TRBD1 (5 bases). Trimming pared 5 bases from V and 6 bases from J, leaving 14 bases between. Germline V lookup: CDR1 SGHTA, CDR2 FQGNSA. The CDR3 consists of 14 residues. The CDR3 nucleotides read TGTGCCAGCAGCCCCAGGGATGGGGGTCAGCCCCAGCATTTT. Amino acids: CASSPRDGGQPQHF.

The chain links TRBV7-9 to TRBJ2-1; 9 positions agree with TRBD2. With V trimmed by 5 bases and J by 5 bases, 10 bases remained unmatched. The CDR3 spans 16 residues. Germline values: CDR1 SEHNR, CDR2 FQNEAQ (reference sequence). The CDR3: CASSPLGRGGDNEQFF. The CDR3 coding sequence is TGTGCCAGCAGCCCCTTAGGGCGGGGGGGAGACAATGAGCAGTTCTTC.

V gene TRBV7-9 combines with J gene TRBJ2-5; 10 bases are a match to TRBD2. CDR1 and CDR2 from the germline V gene are SEHNR and FQNEAQ (reference sequence). With V trimmed by 5 bases and J by 1 base, 4 bases remained unmatched. The CDR3 has 15 residues. The CDR3 coding sequence is TGTGCCAGCAGCCCCAGGACTAGCGGCCAAGAGACCCAGTACTTC. Translation gives CASSPRTSGQETQYF.

This clone showed up many times. The V call is TRBV29-1, the J call TRBJ1-1; tentatively, D is TRBD1 (5 bases). Germline V gene sequence: CDR1 SQVTM, CDR2 ANQGSEA. The CDR3 is 13 residues long. V lost 2 bases and J 4 bases, leaving 11 bases between the germline ends. The CDR3 loop is CSVEQMGGTEAFF. The DNA for the CDR3 is TGCAGCGTTGAACAAATGGGGGGCACTGAAGCTTTCTTT.

This clone was detected only a few times. The chain has TRBV2 and TRBJ1-6, with unresolved D. The germline V gene has CDR1 SNHLY and CDR2 FYNNEI. V was pared by 8 bases and J by 3 bases, with 8 bases between. This CDR3 contains 13 residues. The CDR3 region is CASLEDYNSPLHF. Here the CDR3 DNA reads TGTGCCAGCTTGGAGGACTATAATTCACCCCTCCACTTT.

The V and J genes are TRBV30 and TRBJ2-7; 7 bases match TRBD2. V shed 1 base, J shed 4 bases, and the junction held 7 bases outside the gene matches. CDR3 size: 14 residues. Germline V gene lookup returns CDR1 GTSNPN and CDR2 SVGIG (reference sequence). The CDR3 nucleotides are TGTGCCTGGAGTGAGGCGGGAGTCGGGTACGAGCAGTACTTC. Protein: CAWSEAGVGYEQYF.

This chain links TRBV19 with TRBJ1-2; TRBD1 matches at 9 bases. Germline V gene data show CDR1 as LNHDA and CDR2 as SQIVND (reference sequence). Trimming took 7 bases from V and 2 from J; bases not matched to a gene: 8. This CDR3 is built from 15 residues. The CDR3 loop reads CASNPGQGSNYGYTF. The CDR3 nucleotides read TGTGCCAGTAACCCGGGACAGGGCTCAAACTATGGCTACACCTTC.

The chain combines TRBV27 with TRBJ2-6; no firm D call. This CDR3 has 13 amino acids. Looked up from germline, CDR1 is MNHEY and CDR2 is SMNVEV (reference sequence). Trimming shortened V by 4 bases and J by 5 bases, and 6 bases separated the two germline ends. The chain's CDR3 is CASSSARANVLTF. CDR3 nucleotides: TGTGCCAGCAGTTCCGCGAGGGCCAACGTCCTGACTTTC.

This clone was detected a few times. The gene calls are TRBV14 and TRBJ2-1; the D is unclear. The V and J ends lost 0 bases and 7 bases respectively, with 10 bases between them. CDR1 is SGHDN and CDR2 is FVKESK in the germline V gene. The CDR3 extends over 14 amino acids. CDR3 DNA sequence: TGTGCCAGCAGCCAAGATGGGTGGTCTAATGAGCAGTTCTTC. Translated: CASSQDGWSNEQFF.

This clone has a single count. This sequence joins TRBV30 and TRBJ2-7, with D perhaps matching TRBD1 (6 bases). The germline V and J ends were trimmed by 1 base and 6 bases, with 10 bases remaining between them. From germline, CDR1 is GTSNPN and CDR2 SVGIG (reference sequence). This CDR3 contains 12 residues. CDR3 nucleotide sequence: TGTGCCTGGAGTGACAGGGTACGCGAGCAGTACTTC. Encoded protein: CAWSDRVREQYF.

The chain recombines TRBV6-1 with TRBJ2-7; D not resolved. The germline gives CDR1 MNHNS, CDR2 SASEGT. This CDR3 region has 13 residues. V dropped 2 bases and J dropped 0 bases, with 5 bases sitting between them. The CDR3 loop reads CASSETASYEQYF. In DNA form, the CDR3 reads TGTGCCAGCAGTGAAACAGCCTCCTACGAGCAGTACTTC.